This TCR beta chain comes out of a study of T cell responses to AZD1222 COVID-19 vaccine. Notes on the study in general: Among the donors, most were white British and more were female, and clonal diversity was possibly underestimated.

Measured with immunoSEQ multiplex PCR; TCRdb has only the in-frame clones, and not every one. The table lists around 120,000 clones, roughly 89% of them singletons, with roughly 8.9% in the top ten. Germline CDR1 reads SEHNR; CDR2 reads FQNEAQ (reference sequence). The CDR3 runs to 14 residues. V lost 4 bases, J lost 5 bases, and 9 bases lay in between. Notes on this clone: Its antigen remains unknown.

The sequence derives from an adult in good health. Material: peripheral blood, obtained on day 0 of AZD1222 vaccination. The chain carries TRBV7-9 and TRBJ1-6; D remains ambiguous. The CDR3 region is CASSSTLDNSPLHF. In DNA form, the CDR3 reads TGTGCCAGCAGCTCGACACTCGATAATTCACCCCTCCACTTT.